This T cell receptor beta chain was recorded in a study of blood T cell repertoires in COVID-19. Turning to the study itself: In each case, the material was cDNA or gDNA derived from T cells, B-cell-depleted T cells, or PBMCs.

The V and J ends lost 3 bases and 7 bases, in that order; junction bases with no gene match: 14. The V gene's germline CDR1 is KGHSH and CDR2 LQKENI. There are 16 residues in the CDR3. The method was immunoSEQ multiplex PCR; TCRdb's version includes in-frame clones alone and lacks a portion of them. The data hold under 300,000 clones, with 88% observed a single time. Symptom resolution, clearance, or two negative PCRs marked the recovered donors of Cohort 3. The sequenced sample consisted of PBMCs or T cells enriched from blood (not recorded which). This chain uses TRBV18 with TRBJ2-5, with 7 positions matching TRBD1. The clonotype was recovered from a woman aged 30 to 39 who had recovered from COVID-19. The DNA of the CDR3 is TGTGCCAGCTCACCGTTGGACAGGACGAGGTTAGGGACCCAGTACTTC. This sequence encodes CASSPLDRTRLGTQYF.